One and the same sample provided the 20 T cell receptor beta chains below, sequenced in a study of tumor and adjacent non-tumor tissue in lung cancer. TCRbeta libraries were built with three rounds of nested PCR, modified from ARM-PCR. TCRdb itself ran the multiplex PCR reads through MiXCR, one entry per CDR3 protein. The top ten hold 20% to 25% of the sample, which has about 110,000 distinct CDR3 sequences, approximately 87% seen once. The template was RNA from unsorted bulk tissue. What was sequenced was lung tumor tissue. These receptors came from a man between 65 and 85 years old with non-small cell lung cancer.

In regard to this clonotype: A read error may account for a junction end that differs from germline. This chain joins TRBV4-3 and TRBJ2-1; 8 positions match TRBD2. This CDR3 is built from 15 residues. Germline CDR1 reads LGHNA; CDR2 reads YSLEER. The CDR3 DNA follows: TGCGACAGCAGCCACCTTCCGGGACTAGACAATGAGCAGTTATTC. This translates into CDSSHLPGLDNEQLF.

This clonotype was seen only once. The conserved phenylalanine or tryptophan is not found at the CDR3 terminus, so this likely reflects a read error. V usage is TRBV29-1 and J usage is TRBJ1-2; D call uncertain. Germline CDR1 and CDR2: SQVTM and ANQGSEA. The CDR3 runs 16 residues. CDR3 protein: CSVVSYHSSGEDGYTL. The CDR3 region has the DNA TGCAGTGTTGTCTCCTATCATTCCTCGGGAGAAGATGGCTACACCTTG.

This clonotype was detected ten times or more. V usage is TRBV20-1 and J usage is TRBJ2-1; 8 nucleotides agree with TRBD2. The germline CDR1 and CDR2 sequences are DFQATT and SNEGSKA (reference sequence). The CDR3 has 14 amino acids. V gave up 5 bases and J gave up 4 bases; unmatched junction bases: 7. CDR3 residues: CSALSGRGYNEQFF. CDR3 DNA: TGCAGTGCTTTAAGCGGGAGAGGATACAATGAGCAGTTCTTC.

Concerning this clonotype: A clone one base away is much larger, so this may be a read error. The rearrangement uses TRBV7-2 and TRBJ1-1; D perhaps matches TRBD1 (5 bases). The CDR3 covers 15 residues. Looked up from germline, CDR1 is SGHTA and CDR2 is FQGNSA. The CDR3 loop is CASSFSSAGNPEAFF. CDR3 nucleotide sequence: TGTGCCAGCAGCTTTTCCTCGGCAGGGAACCCTGAAGCTTTCTTT.

Regarding this clonotype: The junction does not match germline at one end; this may be a read error. The chain has TRBV6-1 and TRBJ1-1; no definite D call. The CDR3 sequence is 13 residues long. Germline CDR1 and CDR2: MNHNS and SASEGT. The CDR3 region is CASVIDGPSGALF. The CDR3 nucleotides read TGTGCTAGCGTAATTGACGGGCCCTCGGGAGCTTTATTT.

Note on this clonotype: Germline and junction disagree at one end, which may indicate a read error. V gene TRBV29-1 combines with J gene TRBJ1-2; a possible D gene is TRBD1 (5 bases). The length of the CDR3 is 14 residues. The germline gives CDR1 SQVTM, CDR2 ANQGSEA. The CDR3 loop reads CSVPWEGQNYGYIF. CDR3 coding DNA: TGCAGCGTTCCCTGGGAGGGGCAGAACTATGGCTACATCTTC.

A remark on this clonotype: Germline and junction disagree at one end, which may indicate a read error. The V call is TRBV5-5, the J call TRBJ2-3, with a tentative D call TRBD2 (6 bases). Germline V gene sequence: CDR1 SGHKS, CDR2 YYEKEE (reference sequence). This CDR3 is 18 amino acids long. The CDR3 DNA reads as TGTACCAGCAGCTTGCAATCTCTCGCGGGGAGGCTCACAGATACGCAGTATTTT. It specifies CTSSLQSLAGRLTDTQYF.

As for this clonotype: The germline gene is not matched at one end of the junction; a read error may be the cause. This rearrangement joins TRBV11-2 to TRBJ2-3, with D perhaps matching TRBD2 (6 bases). Germline V gene lookup returns CDR1 SGHAT and CDR2 FQNNGV. The CDR3 extends over 16 amino acids. The CDR3 nucleotides read TGTGCCAGCAGCACCCGCGTGGGGGGTTCCACAGATACGGAGTATTTC. Translation gives CASSTRVGGSTDTEYF. Full variable domain (remainder filled in from reference TRBV11-2 and TRBJ2-3): EAGVAQSPRYKIIEKRQSVAFWCNPISGHATLYWYQQILGQGPKLLIQFQNNGVVDDSQLPKDRFSAERLKGVDSTLKIQPAKLEDSAVYLCASSTRVGGSTDTEYFGPGTRLTVL.

A note on this clonotype: One junction end does not reproduce the germline sequence, and a read error may be involved. The CDR3: CASSQGGGSEEQHF. CDR3 bases: TGCGCCAGCAGCCAAGGAGGGGGATCTGAAGAGCAGCACTTC. This chain joins TRBV4-1 and TRBJ2-7; D is possibly TRBD1 (6 bases). Germline CDR1 MGHRA, CDR2 YSYEKL. The CDR3 spans 14 residues.

Notes on this clonotype: At one boundary the junction diverges from the germline segment, which might be a read error. The chain links TRBV5-4 to TRBJ1-4, with D hard to call. This CDR3 has 13 amino acids. CDR1 SGHNT and CDR2 YYREEE come from the germline V gene (reference sequence). This CDR3 reads CTSSLEMDEKQFF. In DNA, the CDR3 is TGTACCAGCAGCTTGGAGATGGATGAAAAACAGTTTTTT.

As regards this clonotype: Compared with germline, one end of the junction differs, possibly owing to a read error. The rearrangement joins TRBV7-9 to TRBJ1-6; D call uncertain. Germline assignment: CDR1 SEHNR and CDR2 FQNEAQ (reference sequence). The CDR3 loop spans 15 amino acids. CDR3 in amino acids: CASSQLRAVNSPLHF. As DNA, the CDR3 is TGTGCCAGCAGCCAACTCCGGGCCGTTAATTCACCGCTCCACTTT.

Only one count was recorded for this clonotype. In DNA, the CDR3 is TGTGCCAGGACTAAGAGCACAGATACGCAGTATTTT. Residues: CARTKSTDTQYF. The V call is TRBV6-1, the J call TRBJ2-3; tentatively, D is TRBD2 (5 bases). The CDR3 has 12 amino acids. Trimming pared 9 bases from V and 0 bases from J, leaving 7 bases between. The germline V gene has CDR1 MNHNS and CDR2 SASEGT.

A remark on this clonotype: Sequence at one end of the junction differs from germline and may be a read error. The chain joins TRBV29-1 to TRBJ2-2, with D perhaps TRBD2 (7 bases). The germline V gene encodes CDR1 SQVTM and CDR2 ANQGSEA. The CDR3 runs to 14 residues. In nucleotides, the CDR3 is TGCAGCGTTGACGTATCGGGGGGCACCGGGAAGCTGTTTTTT. This encodes CSVDVSGGTGKLFF.

Notes on this clonotype: One end of the junction is discordant with germline, which a read error may explain. V is TRBV11-3 and J is TRBJ1-1; 7 nucleotides align to TRBD1. CDR1 and CDR2 from the germline V gene are SGHNT and YENEEA. CDR3 length: 16 residues. The CDR3 reads CASSLKTGWMKTEALF. The CDR3 DNA reads TGTGCCAGTAGCTTAAAGACAGGGTGGATGAAAACTGAAGCTCTCTTT.

This sequence joins TRBV6-6 and TRBJ2-5; a possible D gene is TRBD2 (5 bases). This CDR3 is 19 amino acids long. Trimming took 6 bases from V and 4 from J, leaving 30 bases between them. Germline CDR1 and CDR2: MNHNY and SVGAGI (reference sequence). This CDR3 is CASRQKASRGIFMGETQYF. Written as DNA, the CDR3 is TGTGCCAGCAGACAAAAGGCTAGTCGGGGAATTTTTATGGGAGAGACCCAGTACTTC.

As to this clonotype: At one end, the junction sequence differs from germline, possibly due to a read error. The J gene is TRBJ2-5, the V gene TRBV12-3 or TRBV12-4, with a possible D match to TRBD1 (5 bases). CDR3 length: 13 residues. CDR3 coding DNA: TGTGCCGGCAGTTTAAGCAGGGAAGAGACCCAGAGCTTC. It codes for CAGSLSREETQSF.

This clonotype was observed a few times. A much bigger clone sits one base away, suggesting this may be a read error. V is TRBV18 and J is TRBJ2-7, with D perhaps TRBD2 (6 bases). The germline V gene encodes CDR1 KGHSH and CDR2 LQKENI. The CDR3 runs to 13 residues. This chain's CDR3 is CVSSPTRGGEQYF. As DNA, the CDR3 is TGTGTCAGCTCACCAACGCGGGGCGGCGAGCAGTACTTC. Full variable domain (rest looked up from reference TRBV18 and TRBJ2-7): NAGVMQNPRHLVRRRGQEARLRCSPMKGHSHVYWYRQLPEEGLKFMVYLQKENIIDESGMPKERFSAEFPKEGPSILRIQQVVRGDSAAYFCVSSPTRGGEQYFGPGTRLTVT.

This clonotype was observed many times. The V gene is TRBV5-4, the J gene TRBJ2-6, with no clear D. CDR1 SGHNT and CDR2 YYREEE come from the germline V gene (reference sequence). The CDR3 has 13 residues. Trimming left V 4 bases short and J 2 bases short, with 4 bases between. The DNA for the CDR3 is TGTGCCAGCAGCCAGGCTGGGGCCAACGTCCTGACTTTC. It translates to CASSQAGANVLTF.

Turning to this clonotype: Germline is not matched at one junction end, which may reflect a read error. The chain carries TRBV11-3 and TRBJ1-1; weak D call: TRBD1 (6 bases). The CDR3 loop spans 13 amino acids. CDR1 and CDR2 from the germline V gene are SGHNT and YENEEA. The CDR3 bases are TGTGCCAGCAGCTTTAGGGGGAACATTGAAGCTTTCTTT. This encodes CASSFRGNIEAFF.

There are many counts of this clonotype. V is TRBV20-1 and J is TRBJ2-7; D gene uncertain. The V and J ends lost 1 base and 2 bases respectively, with 15 bases between them. Germline loops: CDR1 DFQATT, CDR2 SNEGSKA (reference sequence). The CDR3 is made up of 15 amino acids. The CDR3 DNA sequence: TGCAGTGCTAGAGTACCCCCTGCGTTCGCCTACGAGCAGTACTTC. Its translation is CSARVPPAFAYEQYF.